The 17 T cell receptor beta chains reported below all come from one sample, sequenced in a study of blood T cells in healthy people across ages (dated by TCRdb to between 2014 and 2017). The library was produced with 5' RACE. Data came from an Illumina HiSeq 2500. The second PCR ran for about 7 to 11 cycles and used a J-beta primer mix along with a sample-barcoded 5' primer. Using fastp trimming at Q25 and MiXCR clonotype assembly, TCRdb reanalyzed the public sequencing data and kept in-frame beta chains. One record per CDR3 amino acid sequence lists the most common genes and DNA. The sample table contains about 730,000 distinct CDR3 sequences; only one count was recorded for 40% to 45% of them. Of the sample, less than 25% falls within the top ten clones. The sequencing input was blood. The receptors were sampled from a woman aged 55-70 years in good health.

Note on this clonotype: Germline is not matched at one junction end, which may reflect a read error. This chain uses TRBV2 with TRBJ2-1; D perhaps matches TRBD2 (5 bases). This CDR3 has 11 residues. CDR1 SNHLY and CDR2 FYNNEI come from the germline V gene. CDR3 protein: CAGSDWTQQFF. The DNA of the CDR3 is TGTGCCGGCAGTGACTGGACTCAGCAGTTCTTC.

The V call is TRBV5-1, the J call TRBJ2-2; perhaps TRBD1 as D (6 bases). There are 15 residues in the CDR3. V was clipped by 3 bases and J by 1 base, with 10 bases between them. Germline V lookup: CDR1 SGHRS, CDR2 YFSETQ. CDR3 in amino acids: CASSSDRLNTGELFF. CDR3 DNA: TGCGCCAGCAGCTCCGACAGGTTGAACACCGGGGAGCTGTTTTTT.

This clonotype occurred a few times. The CDR3 sequence: CSVTNLAGDTQYF. Written as DNA, the CDR3 is TGCAGCGTTACTAACCTAGCGGGAGATACGCAGTATTTT. The chain carries TRBV29-1 and TRBJ2-3, with TRBD2 matching over 8 bases. V was clipped by 5 bases and J by 5 bases; unmatched bases: 6. Germline lookup yields CDR1 SQVTM and CDR2 ANQGSEA. The CDR3 contains 13 residues.

The genes are TRBV6-6 and TRBJ1-5, with D unresolved. The CDR3 sequence is 13 residues long. Trimming removed 2 bases from V and 9 bases from J, with 11 bases in between. The germline CDR1 and CDR2 sequences are MNHNY and SVGAGI (reference sequence). This chain's CDR3 is CASSYNGPGPQHF. The CDR3 DNA follows: TGTGCCAGCAGTTACAACGGCCCAGGGCCCCAGCATTTT.

This clonotype was found many times. CDR3 in DNA: TGTGCCAGCAGCGTTCATCTGGGGAATGAGCAGTTCTTC. Its protein product is CASSVHLGNEQFF. V gene TRBV9 combines with J gene TRBJ2-1, with D unclear. V dropped 2 bases and J dropped 7 bases, with 10 bases sitting between them. The length of the CDR3 is 13 residues. Germline CDR1 and CDR2: SGDLS and YYNGEE.

This chain joins TRBV4-3 and TRBJ1-2, with D possibly TRBD1 on 5 matching bases. Per germline, CDR1 LGHNA and CDR2 YSLEER. This CDR3 is 13 amino acids long. The V end was cut by 1 base, the J end by 8 bases, with 11 bases between. The DNA of the CDR3 is TGCGCCAGCAGCCAAGTACCCGGGGGAGGCTACACCTTC. Amino acid sequence: CASSQVPGGGYTF.

The V call is TRBV28, the J call TRBJ1-5; possibly TRBD1 for D (5 bases). CDR3 length: 13 residues. Per the germline V gene, CDR1 is MDHEN and CDR2 is SYDVKM. CDR3 loop: CGAGAGSMQPQHF. As DNA, the CDR3 is TGTGGCGCCGGGGCAGGGTCGATGCAGCCCCAGCATTTT.

This clonotype was recorded a few times. The chain couples TRBV5-1 to TRBJ2-7, with 15 bases matching TRBD2. The CDR3 length is 13 residues. Per the germline V gene, CDR1 is SGHRS and CDR2 is YFSETQ. The V and J ends lost 7 bases and 7 bases, in that order; junction bases with no gene match: 3. CDR3 protein: CASRTSGGAEQYF. DNA of the CDR3: TGCGCCAGCCGGACTAGCGGGGGGGCGGAGCAGTACTTC.

This clonotype has a single count. The chain is built from TRBV10-2 and TRBJ2-3; a possible D gene is TRBD2 (5 bases). V was shortened by 1 base and J by 5 bases, with 13 bases between the two germline ends. The CDR3 contains 15 residues. From germline, CDR1 is WSHSY and CDR2 SAAADI. CDR3 region: CASSEYTKGEDTQYF. The CDR3 DNA reads TGCGCCAGCAGTGAGTACACCAAGGGAGAAGATACGCAGTATTTT.

The V gene is TRBV10-2, the J gene TRBJ1-1; 8 positions match TRBD1. This CDR3 has 13 residues. Germline trimming cut 8 bases from V and 1 base from J; bases unmatched to any gene: 3. The germline V gene has CDR1 WSHSY and CDR2 SAAADI. CDR3 amino acids: CASGGQENTEAFF. CDR3 DNA: TGCGCCAGCGGGGGACAGGAGAACACTGAAGCTTTCTTT.

The gene calls are TRBV10-3 and TRBJ2-5; a weak D match, TRBD1 (5 bases). Between the trimmed V and J ends, which lost 3 bases and 5 bases, there was a span of 13 bases. The CDR3 is 14 amino acids. Germline V gene data show CDR1 as ENHRY and CDR2 as SYGVKD. This chain's CDR3 is CAISDDRGRETQYF. As DNA, the CDR3 is TGTGCCATCAGTGACGACAGAGGAAGGGAGACCCAGTACTTC.

This clonotype was counted between two and nine times. This may be a read error: a much more frequent sequence differs by one nucleotide. The chain has TRBV20-1 and TRBJ1-2; unclear D gene. This CDR3 has 13 amino acids. V shed 1 base and J shed 0 bases, with 6 bases lying between them. Germline V gene data show CDR1 as DFQATT and CDR2 as SNEGSKA (reference sequence). DNA for the CDR3: TGCAGTGCTAGAGTTGTTACTAACTATGGCTACACCTTC. It codes for CSARVVTNYGYTF.

The chain uses TRBV20-1 and TRBJ2-1, with 12 bases that match TRBD2. This CDR3 comprises 17 residues. The germline CDR1 and CDR2 sequences are DFQATT and SNEGSKA (reference sequence). J gave up 6 bases and V 5 bases, and 14 bases lay outside the gene matches. The CDR3 DNA reads TGCAGTGCTCCCGCGCCCACCCTAGCGGGGGGGTCCAATGAGCAGTTCTTC. Its translation: CSAPAPTLAGGSNEQFF.

The gene calls are TRBV3-1 and TRBJ1-5, with 11 bases matching TRBD1. The germline V gene has CDR1 LGHDT and CDR2 YNNKEL (reference sequence). J gave up 7 bases and V 4 bases, and 3 bases lay outside the gene matches. The CDR3 has 14 amino acids. CDR3 DNA sequence: TGTGCCAGCAGCCCCCGGACAGGGGGCCAGCCCCAGCATTTT. It yields the protein CASSPRTGGQPQHF.

The chain carries TRBV4-2 and TRBJ2-1; TRBD2 aligns across 8 bases. This CDR3 spans 16 amino acids. The junction had 4 bases not matched to a gene; V was cut back by 2 bases and J by 1 base. The V gene's germline CDR1 is LGHNA and CDR2 YNFKEQ. The CDR3 DNA sequence: TGTGCCAGCAGCCAACTCACTAGCGGATCCTACAATGAGCAGTTCTTC. This translates into CASSQLTSGSYNEQFF.

V gene TRBV5-5 combines with J gene TRBJ1-5; TRBD1 is a possible D gene (5 bases). This CDR3 has 15 amino acids. V lost 3 bases, J lost 5 bases, and 15 bases lay in between. Looked up from germline, CDR1 is SGHKS and CDR2 is YYEKEE (reference sequence). The CDR3 sequence: CASSSGPAEYQPQHF. The CDR3 DNA reads as TGTGCCAGCAGCTCGGGACCGGCCGAATATCAGCCCCAGCATTTT.

The chain carries TRBV3-1 and TRBJ2-5, with 7 positions matching TRBD2. V lost 3 bases and J lost 11; bases outside the gene matches: 21. The CDR3 loop spans 17 amino acids. Looked up from germline, CDR1 is LGHDT and CDR2 is YNNKEL (reference sequence). DNA for the CDR3: TGTGCCAGCAGCCAGGCCGGGGCTAGCGGCTCTCTAGGTGAGCAGTACTTC. Translation gives CASSQAGASGSLGEQYF.